These T cell receptor beta chains were read from a single sample in a study of Ad26.COV2.S vaccination and SARS-CoV-2 variants. Produced via immunoSEQ multiplex PCR; TCRdb's table is partial and in-frame only. The sample holds approximately 350,000 clones; around 86% are singletons and the top ten take around 3.7%. The sample was peripheral blood, taken in a trial of Ad26.COV2.S vaccine versus placebo. All receptors derive from a person between 18 and 60 years old who received the Ad26.COV2.S COVID-19 vaccine or a placebo. Each CDR3 is given with its conserved first and last residue. The D gene is left open where the match is weak. For some rows the clone size is stated as once, few or many, or as a class when expanded; others skip it.

CDR3aa: CASSPTNPHTEAFF
CDR3nt: TGCGCCAGCAGCCCGACAAACCCTCACACTGAAGCTTTCTTT
d_gene: NA
j_gene: TRBJ1-1
v_gene: TRBV4-1
abundance: NA

CDR3aa: CAARDSQYEQYF
CDR3nt: TGTGCCGCCCGGGACAGTCAATACGAGCAGTACTTC
d_gene: TRBD1
j_gene: TRBJ2-7
v_gene: TRBV30
abundance: NA

CDR3aa: CASSLDSAGWGEQYF
CDR3nt: TGTGCCAGCAGCTTAGATTCGGCAGGGTGGGGGGAGCAGTACTTC
d_gene: NA
j_gene: TRBJ2-7
v_gene: TRBV11-2
abundance: NA

CDR3aa: CASSPLTENEQFF
CDR3nt: TGTGCCAGCAGCCCCCTAACGGAGAATGAGCAGTTCTTC
d_gene: NA
j_gene: TRBJ2-1
v_gene: TRBV7-3
abundance: NA

CDR3aa: CASSPDRPNTEAFF
CDR3nt: TGCGCCAGCAGCCCCGACAGACCAAACACTGAAGCTTTCTTT
d_gene: NA
j_gene: TRBJ1-1
v_gene: TRBV4-3
abundance: NA

CDR3aa: CAWDPSGSEQYF
CDR3nt: TGTGCCTGGGACCCCTCCGGGAGCGAGCAGTACTTC
d_gene: NA
j_gene: TRBJ2-7
v_gene: TRBV30
abundance: NA

CDR3aa: CASSASTGEGETQYF
CDR3nt: TGTGCCAGCAGCGCCTCGACAGGGGAGGGGGAGACCCAGTACTTC
d_gene: NA
j_gene: TRBJ2-5
v_gene: TRBV2
abundance: NA

CDR3aa: CASSFRRGANEQFF
CDR3nt: TGTGCCAGCAGCTTCCGGAGGGGGGCCAATGAGCAGTTCTTC
d_gene: NA
j_gene: TRBJ2-1
v_gene: TRBV5-6
abundance: many

CDR3aa: CATQGGQGSPEAFF
CDR3nt: TGTGCCACCCAGGGGGGACAGGGGTCTCCCGAAGCTTTCTTT
d_gene: TRBD1
j_gene: TRBJ1-1
v_gene: TRBV25-1
abundance: NA

CDR3aa: CASSPEGIYEQYF
CDR3nt: TGTGCCAGCAGCCCAGAGGGCATCTACGAGCAGTACTTC
d_gene: NA
j_gene: TRBJ2-7
v_gene: TRBV9
abundance: NA

CDR3aa: CASSLQGAEETQYF
CDR3nt: TGTGCCAGCAGCTTACAGGGGGCAGAGGAGACCCAGTACTTC
d_gene: TRBD1
j_gene: TRBJ2-5
v_gene: TRBV7-3
abundance: NA

CDR3aa: CASSYGFGNQPQHF
CDR3nt: TGTGCCAGCAGTTATGGGTTTGGCAATCAGCCCCAGCATTTT
d_gene: NA
j_gene: TRBJ1-5
v_gene: TRBV6-5
abundance: NA

CDR3aa: CASSLGWTGYEQYF
CDR3nt: TGTGCCAGCAGCTTAGGTTGGACTGGCTACGAGCAGTACTTC
d_gene: NA
j_gene: TRBJ2-7
v_gene: TRBV13
abundance: NA

CDR3aa: CSVEEGGALFYNEQFF
CDR3nt: TGCAGCGTTGAAGAGGGCGGGGCCCTCTTCTACAATGAGCAGTTCTTC
d_gene: NA
j_gene: TRBJ2-1
v_gene: TRBV29-1
abundance: NA

CDR3aa: CASEQANEKLFF
CDR3nt: TGTGCCAGCGAGCAGGCTAATGAAAAACTGTTTTTT
d_gene: NA
j_gene: TRBJ1-4
v_gene: TRBV2
abundance: many

CDR3aa: CASSNGLAGAQETQYF
CDR3nt: TGTGCCAGCAGCAACGGACTAGCGGGGGCCCAAGAGACCCAGTACTTC
d_gene: TRBD2
j_gene: TRBJ2-5
v_gene: TRBV13
abundance: NA

CDR3aa: CSVEDPIAGPNEQFF
CDR3nt: TGCAGCGTTGAAGATCCGATAGCAGGGCCGAATGAGCAGTTCTTC
d_gene: NA
j_gene: TRBJ2-1
v_gene: TRBV29-1
abundance: NA

CDR3aa: CASSQVAASNQPQHF
CDR3nt: TGCGCCAGCAGCCAAGTGGCCGCCAGCAATCAGCCCCAGCATTTT
d_gene: NA
j_gene: TRBJ1-5
v_gene: TRBV4-1
abundance: few

CDR3aa: CASSYWDSLSGANVLTF
CDR3nt: TGTGCCAGCAGTTACTGGGACAGCCTCTCTGGGGCCAACGTCCTGACTTTC
d_gene: TRBD1
j_gene: TRBJ2-6
v_gene: TRBV6-2/TRBV6-3
abundance: NA

CDR3aa: CASSPGGRGRTGELFF
CDR3nt: TGTGCCAGCAGCCCCGGGGGCAGGGGGCGCACCGGGGAGCTGTTTTTT
d_gene: TRBD1
j_gene: TRBJ2-2
v_gene: TRBV7-2
abundance: NA

CDR3aa: CASSPEGDTQYF
CDR3nt: TGTGCCAGCAGCCCAGAAGGGGATACGCAGTATTTT
d_gene: NA
j_gene: TRBJ2-3
v_gene: TRBV4-2
abundance: NA

CDR3aa: CASSTPRGYTDTQYF
CDR3nt: TGTGCCAGCAGCACCCCTCGGGGCTACACAGATACGCAGTATTTT
d_gene: NA
j_gene: TRBJ2-3
v_gene: TRBV2
abundance: NA

CDR3aa: CASSPTENYGYTF
CDR3nt: TGTGCCAGCAGCCCGACGGAAAACTATGGCTACACCTTC
d_gene: NA
j_gene: TRBJ1-2
v_gene: TRBV7-2
abundance: NA

CDR3aa: CATSGGQGAYEQYF
CDR3nt: TGTGCCACCAGCGGCGGACAGGGTGCCTACGAGCAGTACTTC
d_gene: TRBD1
j_gene: TRBJ2-7
v_gene: TRBV15
abundance: NA

CDR3aa: CASSVSGVYGYTF
CDR3nt: TGTGCCAGCAGCGTATCAGGGGTCTATGGCTACACCTTC
d_gene: NA
j_gene: TRBJ1-2
v_gene: TRBV11-2
abundance: NA

CDR3aa: CASDKGGPTDTQYF
CDR3nt: TGTGCTAGTGATAAGGGGGGACCCACAGATACGCAGTATTTT
d_gene: NA
j_gene: TRBJ2-3
v_gene: TRBV12-5
abundance: once

CDR3aa: CASSLGSGGIYEQYF
CDR3nt: TGTGCCAGCAGTTTAGGTAGCGGGGGGATCTACGAGCAGTACTTC
d_gene: TRBD2
j_gene: TRBJ2-7
v_gene: TRBV27
abundance: once

CDR3aa: CASSWSPGGDGTEAFF
CDR3nt: TGCGCCAGCAGCTGGTCACCAGGGGGCGATGGCACTGAAGCTTTCTTT
d_gene: TRBD1
j_gene: TRBJ1-1
v_gene: TRBV5-1
abundance: NA

CDR3aa: CASGLTAGSYNEQFF
CDR3nt: TGTGCTAGTGGTTTGACGGCAGGGTCTTACAATGAGCAGTTCTTC
d_gene: NA
j_gene: TRBJ2-1
v_gene: TRBV12-5
abundance: NA

CDR3aa: CAWRVAGGPETQYF
CDR3nt: TGTGCCTGGAGAGTAGCGGGGGGTCCGGAGACCCAGTACTTC
d_gene: TRBD2
j_gene: TRBJ2-5
v_gene: TRBV30
abundance: NA

CDR3aa: CASSARPGTGGPVEKLFF
CDR3nt: TGTGCCAGCAGCGCGCGTCCCGGGACAGGGGGCCCGGTTGAAAAACTGTTTTTT
d_gene: TRBD1
j_gene: TRBJ1-4
v_gene: TRBV9
abundance: NA

CDR3aa: CASSPRGQGQNNSPLHF
CDR3nt: TGTGCTAGCAGCCCACGCGGACAGGGCCAAAATAATTCACCCCTCCACTTT
d_gene: TRBD1
j_gene: TRBJ1-6
v_gene: TRBV7-7
abundance: NA

CDR3aa: CASTPGGPEAFF
CDR3nt: TGTGCCAGTACCCCGGGGGGGCCGGAAGCTTTCTTT
d_gene: NA
j_gene: TRBJ1-1
v_gene: TRBV19
abundance: NA

CDR3aa: CARSFPGTSYGYTF
CDR3nt: TGTGCCAGAAGCTTTCCCGGGACTTCCTATGGCTACACCTTC
d_gene: NA
j_gene: TRBJ1-2
v_gene: TRBV5-3
abundance: NA

CDR3aa: CASSSSDLLAGGQSEQFF
CDR3nt: TGTGCCAGCAGCTCCAGCGATCTGTTGGCGGGGGGGCAGAGTGAGCAGTTCTTC
d_gene: TRBD2
j_gene: TRBJ2-1
v_gene: TRBV11-3
abundance: NA

CDR3aa: CASSLVGEKGLSSYEQYF
CDR3nt: TGCGCCAGCAGCTTGGTAGGGGAGAAGGGACTAAGCTCCTACGAGCAGTACTTC
d_gene: TRBD2
j_gene: TRBJ2-7
v_gene: TRBV5-1
abundance: NA

CDR3aa: CASSARLGTDTQYF
CDR3nt: TGTGCCAGCAGCGCACGACTAGGCACAGATACGCAGTATTTT
d_gene: NA
j_gene: TRBJ2-3
v_gene: TRBV9
abundance: NA

CDR3aa: CAWSAGDGYTF
CDR3nt: TGTGCCTGGAGTGCGGGGGATGGCTACACCTTC
d_gene: NA
j_gene: TRBJ1-2
v_gene: TRBV30
abundance: NA

CDR3aa: CAWSLGGQESAEAFF
CDR3nt: TGTGCCTGGAGTCTTGGGGGTCAAGAATCCGCTGAAGCTTTCTTT
d_gene: NA
j_gene: TRBJ1-1
v_gene: TRBV30
abundance: many